A single sample is the source of the 3 T cell receptor beta chains below, sequenced in a study of T cell responses to AZD1222 COVID-19 vaccine. Produced via immunoSEQ multiplex PCR; TCRdb's table is partial and in-frame only. The data contain approximately 130,000 clones, approximately 85% of them singletons. This specimen was peripheral blood, taken on day 0 of AZD1222 vaccination. These receptors came from an adult in good health.

The gene calls are TRBV4-1 and TRBJ1-1, with 9 nucleotides matching TRBD1. Germline CDR1 is MGHRA and CDR2 is YSYEKL. The ends lost 2 bases at V and 9 bases at J; junction bases unmatched: 10. The CDR3 runs 15 residues. The CDR3 nucleotides are TGCGCCAGCAGCCAACTTGGGACAGGGTACGGTAAAGCTTTCTTT. As protein: CASSQLGTGYGKAFF.

The V gene is TRBV10-2, the J gene TRBJ1-3, with unresolved D. The CDR3 consists of 10 residues. Trimming shortened V by 8 bases and J by 8 bases, and 7 bases separated the two germline ends. Germline V lookup: CDR1 WSHSY, CDR2 SAAADI. The CDR3 DNA sequence: TGCGCCAGCGGCGACGACACCATATATTTT. Its protein is CASGDDTIYF.

The CDR3 region is CASSQEMGAVAYEQYF. In nucleotides, the CDR3 is TGTGCCAGCAGCCAAGAAATGGGCGCAGTCGCCTACGAGCAGTACTTC. The V call is TRBV3-1 (or the pseudogene TRBV3-2), the J call TRBJ2-7; D not certain. Germline-derived CDR1 and CDR2 are LGHDT and YNNKEL (reference sequence). V lost 0 bases, J lost 2 bases, and 14 bases lay in between. This CDR3 contains 16 residues.